The T cell receptor beta chain described here comes from a study of Tregs in tolerant kidney transplant recipients (dated by TCRdb to about 2019). About the full investigation: The study used TCRbeta sequencing to identify donor-specific regulatory T cells before combined kidney and bone marrow transplantation, then tracked those cells after transplant. General findings and caveats noted by the study authors: Donor-specific Treg expansion was found to exceed global Treg expansion in tolerant patients, suggesting antigen-driven rather than nonspecific expansion. Because only a small number of patients were included, the study had limitations, and the results will need to be validated in larger populations as well as under other immunosuppression protocols. PCR primers changed over time for some patients, so nucleotide-level comparison across those patients' samples was not possible. The most biologically relevant and donor-specific TCRbeta repertoire appeared to be identified by expanding Tregs with activated donor B cells. Biological reproducibility was not directly addressed, though technical replication error appeared minimal.

For TCRbeta CDR3 sequencing, genomic DNA was extracted from sorted cells using the QIAGEN DNeasy Blood and Tissue Kit. High-throughput TCRbeta CDR3 sequencing, which included PCR amplification with bias correction and internal controls, was done commercially through immunoSEQ. The study's own analysis went as follows. Unique productive TCRbeta sequences were defined by CDR3 nucleotide sequence where primers matched, otherwise by CDR3 amino acid sequence with Vbeta and Jbeta genes. As a correction for sorting error, sequences shared between sorted populations at a frequency ratio of 2:1 or less were discarded, and the remaining shared sequences were assigned to the higher population. Sequences were defined as donor-reactive when expanded at least 5-fold in CFSE-low cells versus unstimulated cells and present at a frequency of at least 0.01% in CFSE-low cells. Repertoire divergence was quantified by Jensen-Shannon divergence using the top 100 TCRbeta sequences ranked by frequency. For samples with multiple sequencing runs, sorting error was corrected separately for each run before the runs were pooled. This immuneACCESS table, as held by TCRdb, lists in-frame sequences with V and J called but not all clones. Of the missing ones, under half trace to an unresolved V gene in checked studies; the others have no known cause. The V and J calls and clone size come from that table; D and trimming were worked out from the DNA. The sample table records 80,000 or so clones; 91% of these occur just once. The ten largest account for 1.6% of the sample.

The germline V gene provides CDR1 SGHRS and CDR2 YFSETQ. Including the terminal cysteine and phenylalanine, the CDR3 comprises 15 residues. The read is trimmed to its CDR3 DNA, 45 bases read in frame from base 1. The transplants used related donors along with nonmyeloablative bone marrow transplantation, and in the human trials mixed chimerism was transient. Thawed PBMCs were FACS-sorted into unstimulated Tregs (CD4+CD25+CD127-), CD4+ non-Tregs (CD4+CD25-), CD4 cells and CD8 cells. Patients were 4 combined kidney and bone marrow transplant recipients from the ITN036ST trial, and only these trial subjects had samples available. Healthy control blood was separated into PBMCs by Ficoll density gradient and cryopreserved, and patient PBMCs were collected both before and after transplant. Concerning this clone itself: The clone's antigen remains unknown. No much larger clonotype is one base removed from it; base qualities were not supplied.

The specimen comprised CD4+ T cells from blood (PBMCs), sampled 24 months after the transplant. The sequence was obtained from a human patient who received a combined kidney and bone marrow transplant. After transplantation, some T cells may belong to the graft donor instead of the recipient. The receptor chain draws on TRBV5-1 and TRBJ2-5, and 9 bases in between align with TRBD1. The assigned J gene may be wrong: the sequence end matches TRBJ2-7 better. The encoded CDR3 is CASSLSGTGPYEQYF. The base sequence is TGCGCCAGCAGCCTTTCCGGGACAGGGCCCTACGAGCAGTACTTC.